The 2 T cell receptor beta chains below come from one sample, sequenced in a study of cytomegalovirus exposure and HLA in healthy donors. Repertoires were generated with immunoSEQ multiplex PCR, while TCRdb's copy carries only in-frame clones and drops some. The sample has roughly 84,000 clones, approximately 91% seen once. The sequenced sample was PBMCs. The receptor set was obtained from a man aged 30 to 39 in good health and CMV-seronegative.

The chain is built from TRBV10-2 and TRBJ2-3; TRBD2 is a possible D gene (5 bases). V gave up 7 bases and J gave up 8 bases, with 10 bases separating them. The CDR3 is 11 amino acids. The germline CDR1 and CDR2 sequences are WSHSY and SAAADI. The CDR3 nucleotides are TGCGCCAGCACGGGGAGCGTTACGCAGTATTTT. It encodes CASTGSVTQYF.

The chain joins TRBV7-9 to TRBJ1-2, with 7 bases identical to TRBD1. This CDR3 has 16 amino acids. Trimming cost V 5 bases and J 8 bases; bases outside gene matches: 17. Germline V CDR1 and CDR2: SEHNR, FQNEAQ (reference sequence). The CDR3 DNA sequence: TGTGCCAGCAGCGGCCCAACGGGACAGCAGCTGTGGGGCTACACCTTC. It specifies CASSGPTGQQLWGYTF. The full variable domain, in which reference TRBV7-9 and TRBJ1-2 provide the parts outside the CDR3, is DTGVSQNPRHKITKRGQNVTFRCDPISEHNRLYWYRQTLGQGPEFLTYFQNEAQLEKSRLLSDRFSAERPKGSFSTLEIQRTEQGDSAMYLCASSGPTGQQLWGYTFGSGTRLTVV.